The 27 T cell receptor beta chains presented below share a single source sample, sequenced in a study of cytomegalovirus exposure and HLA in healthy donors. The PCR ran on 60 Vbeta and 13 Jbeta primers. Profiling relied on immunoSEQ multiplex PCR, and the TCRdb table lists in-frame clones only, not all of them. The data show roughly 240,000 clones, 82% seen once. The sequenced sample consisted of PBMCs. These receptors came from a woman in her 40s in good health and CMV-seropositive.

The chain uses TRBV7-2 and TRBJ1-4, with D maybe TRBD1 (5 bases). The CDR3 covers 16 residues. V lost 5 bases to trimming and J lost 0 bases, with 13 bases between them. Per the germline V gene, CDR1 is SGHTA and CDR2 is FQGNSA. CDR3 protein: CASSDRTSTTNEKLFF. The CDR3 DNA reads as TGTGCCAGCAGCGACCGGACATCAACAACTAATGAAAAACTGTTTTTT.

CDR3: CASSFRGQETQYF. The CDR3 coding sequence is TGTGCCAGCAGTTTCAGGGGGCAAGAGACCCAGTACTTC. The chain links TRBV2 to TRBJ2-5, with 7 positions matching TRBD1. The germline CDR1 and CDR2 sequences are SNHLY and FYNNEI. The V segment lost 5 bases and the J segment 2 bases; nucleotides outside the gene matches: 2. The CDR3 covers 13 residues.

CDR3 DNA sequence: TGTGCCAGCAGCTTACTAGCCGGGAACGAGCAGTACTTC. It translates to CASSLLAGNEQYF. The V call is TRBV11-3, the J call TRBJ2-7, with D possibly TRBD2 on 5 matching bases. The V gene's germline CDR1 is SGHNT and CDR2 YENEEA. Trimming pared 2 bases from V and 5 bases from J, leaving 10 bases between. There are 13 residues in the CDR3. Using reference TRBV11-3 and TRBJ2-7 for the parts outside the CDR3, the full variable domain is EAGVVQSPRYKIIEKKQPVAFWCNPISGHNTLYWYLQNLGQGPELLIRYENEEAVDDSQLPKDRFSAERLKGVDSTLKIQPAELGDSAVYLCASSLLAGNEQYFGPGTRLTVT.

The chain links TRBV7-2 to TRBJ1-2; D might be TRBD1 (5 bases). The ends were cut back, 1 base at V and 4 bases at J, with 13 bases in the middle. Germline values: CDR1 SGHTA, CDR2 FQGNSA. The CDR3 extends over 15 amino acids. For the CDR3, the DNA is TGTGCCAGCAGCTTAGGCGGGGGTCAGGGCTATGGCTACACCTTC. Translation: CASSLGGGQGYGYTF.

CDR3 coding DNA: TGCGCCAGCAGCCAAGATAGCGGGGGATATAGCTCCTACAATGAGCAGTTCTTC. Amino acids: CASSQDSGGYSSYNEQFF. V and J are TRBV4-3 and TRBJ2-1; 9 bases align to TRBD2. The CDR3 length is 18 residues. Trimming at V came to 0 bases and at J to 0 bases, leaving 6 bases not matched to a gene. Germline lookup yields CDR1 LGHNA and CDR2 YSLEER.

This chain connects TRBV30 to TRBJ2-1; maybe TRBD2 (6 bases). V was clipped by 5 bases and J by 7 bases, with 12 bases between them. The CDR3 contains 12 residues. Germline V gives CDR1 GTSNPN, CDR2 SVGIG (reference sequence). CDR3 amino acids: CAWSEEGNEQFF. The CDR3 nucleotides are TGTGCCTGGTCTGAGGAGGGAAATGAGCAGTTCTTC.

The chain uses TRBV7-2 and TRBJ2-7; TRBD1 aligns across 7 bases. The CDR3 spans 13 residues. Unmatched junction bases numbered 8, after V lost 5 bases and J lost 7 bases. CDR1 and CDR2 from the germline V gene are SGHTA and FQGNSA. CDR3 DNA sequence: TGTGCCAGCAGCCGATCGACAGGGCTAGAGCAGTACTTC. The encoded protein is CASSRSTGLEQYF.

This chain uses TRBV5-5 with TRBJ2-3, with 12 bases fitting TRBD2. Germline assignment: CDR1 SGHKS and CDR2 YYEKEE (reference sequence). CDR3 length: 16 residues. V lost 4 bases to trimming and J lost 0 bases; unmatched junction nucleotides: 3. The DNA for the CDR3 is TGTGCCAGCAGCCCCGGACTAGCGGGGAGCACAGATACGCAGTATTTT. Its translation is CASSPGLAGSTDTQYF.

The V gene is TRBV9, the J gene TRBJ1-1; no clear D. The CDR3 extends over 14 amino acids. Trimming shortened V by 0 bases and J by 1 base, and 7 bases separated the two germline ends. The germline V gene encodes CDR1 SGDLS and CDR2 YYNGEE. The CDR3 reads CASSVGPSNTEAFF. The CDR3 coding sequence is TGTGCCAGCAGCGTAGGGCCATCGAACACTGAAGCTTTCTTT.

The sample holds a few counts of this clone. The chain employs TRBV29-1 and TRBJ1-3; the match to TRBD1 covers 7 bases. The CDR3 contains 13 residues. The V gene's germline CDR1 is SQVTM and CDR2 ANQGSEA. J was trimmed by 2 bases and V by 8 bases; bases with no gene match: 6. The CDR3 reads CSIRQGTGNTIYF. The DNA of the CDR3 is TGCAGCATTCGACAGGGAACTGGAAACACCATATATTTT.

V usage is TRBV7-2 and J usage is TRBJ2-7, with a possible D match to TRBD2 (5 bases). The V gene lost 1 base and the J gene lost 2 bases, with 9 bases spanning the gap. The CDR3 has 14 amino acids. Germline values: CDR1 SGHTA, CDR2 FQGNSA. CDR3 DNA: TGTGCCAGCAGCTTAGAAGTCGGGACCTACGAGCAGTACTTC. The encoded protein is CASSLEVGTYEQYF.

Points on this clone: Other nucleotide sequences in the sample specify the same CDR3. The CDR3 region is CASTETGTYEQYF. Here the CDR3 DNA reads TGTGCCAGCACCGAGACAGGGACCTACGAGCAGTACTTC. The V call is TRBV6-5, the J call TRBJ2-7, with 7 positions matching TRBD1. This CDR3 contains 13 residues. V was pared by 7 bases and J by 2 bases, with 5 bases of the junction left unmatched. CDR1 is MNHEY and CDR2 is SVGAGI in the germline V gene.

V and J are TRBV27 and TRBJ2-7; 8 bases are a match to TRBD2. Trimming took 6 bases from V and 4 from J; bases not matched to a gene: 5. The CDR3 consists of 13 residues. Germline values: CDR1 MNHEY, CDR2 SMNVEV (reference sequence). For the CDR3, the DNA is TGTGCCAGCAGGGTAGCGGGGCAATACGAGCAGTACTTC. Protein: CASRVAGQYEQYF.

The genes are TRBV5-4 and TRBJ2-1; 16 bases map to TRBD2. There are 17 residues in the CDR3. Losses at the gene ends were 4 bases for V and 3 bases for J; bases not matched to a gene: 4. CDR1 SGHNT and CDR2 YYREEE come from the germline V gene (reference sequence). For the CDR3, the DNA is TGTGCCAGCAGCGGCGGGACTAGCGGGGGGGGCTACAATGAGCAGTTCTTC. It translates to CASSGGTSGGGYNEQFF.

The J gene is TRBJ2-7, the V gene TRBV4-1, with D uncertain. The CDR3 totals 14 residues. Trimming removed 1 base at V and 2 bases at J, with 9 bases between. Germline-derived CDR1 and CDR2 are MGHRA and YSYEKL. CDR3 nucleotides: TGCGCCAGCAGCCAAGCACGTAGCCCCTACGAGCAGTACTTC. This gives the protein CASSQARSPYEQYF.

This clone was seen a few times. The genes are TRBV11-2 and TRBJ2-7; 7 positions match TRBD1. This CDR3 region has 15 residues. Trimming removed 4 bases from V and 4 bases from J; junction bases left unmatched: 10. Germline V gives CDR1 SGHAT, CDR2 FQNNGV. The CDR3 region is CASSYTGDREYEQYF. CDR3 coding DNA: TGTGCCAGCAGCTATACAGGGGACAGAGAGTACGAGCAGTACTTC.

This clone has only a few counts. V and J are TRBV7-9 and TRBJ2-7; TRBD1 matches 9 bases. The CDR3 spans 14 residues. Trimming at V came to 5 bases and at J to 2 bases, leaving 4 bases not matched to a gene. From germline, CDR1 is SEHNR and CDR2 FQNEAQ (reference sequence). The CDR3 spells CASSLRTGAYEQYF. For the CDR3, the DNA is TGTGCCAGCAGCCTCCGGACAGGGGCCTACGAGCAGTACTTC.

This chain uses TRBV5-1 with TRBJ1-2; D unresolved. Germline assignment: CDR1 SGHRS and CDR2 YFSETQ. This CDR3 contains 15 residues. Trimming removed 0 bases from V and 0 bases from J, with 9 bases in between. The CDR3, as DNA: TGCGCCAGCAGCTTGGCCACGGAGGCTAACTATGGCTACACCTTC. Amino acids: CASSLATEANYGYTF.

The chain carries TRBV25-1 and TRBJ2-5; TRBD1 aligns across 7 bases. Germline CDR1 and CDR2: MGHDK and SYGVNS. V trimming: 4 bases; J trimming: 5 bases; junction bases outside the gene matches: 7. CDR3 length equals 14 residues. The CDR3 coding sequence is TGTGCCAGCAGTGGACAGGGTGAGGGGGAGACCCAGTACTTC. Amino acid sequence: CASSGQGEGETQYF.

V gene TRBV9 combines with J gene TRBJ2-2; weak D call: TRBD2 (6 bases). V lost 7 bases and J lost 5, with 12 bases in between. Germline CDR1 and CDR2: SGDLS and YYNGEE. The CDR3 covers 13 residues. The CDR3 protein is CASASGGTGELFF. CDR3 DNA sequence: TGTGCCAGCGCCAGCGGAGGGACCGGGGAGCTGTTTTTT.

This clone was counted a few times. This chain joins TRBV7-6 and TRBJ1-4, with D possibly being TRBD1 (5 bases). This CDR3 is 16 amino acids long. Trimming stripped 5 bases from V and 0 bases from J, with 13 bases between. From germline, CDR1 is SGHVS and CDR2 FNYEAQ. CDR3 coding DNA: TGTGCCAGCAGCCCCAGACAGTCTGCAACTAATGAAAAACTGTTTTTT. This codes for CASSPRQSATNEKLFF.

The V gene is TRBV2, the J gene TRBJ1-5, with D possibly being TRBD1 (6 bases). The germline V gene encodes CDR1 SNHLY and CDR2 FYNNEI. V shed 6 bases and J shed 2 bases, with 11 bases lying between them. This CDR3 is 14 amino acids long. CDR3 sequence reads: CASRDRTGNQPQHF. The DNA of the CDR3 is TGTGCCAGCAGGGATAGGACAGGCAATCAGCCCCAGCATTTT.

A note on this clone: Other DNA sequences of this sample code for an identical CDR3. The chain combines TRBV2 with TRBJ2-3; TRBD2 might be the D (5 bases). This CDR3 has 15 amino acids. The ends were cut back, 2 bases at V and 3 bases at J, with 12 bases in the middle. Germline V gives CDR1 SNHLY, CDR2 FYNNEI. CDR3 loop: CASSEIKRDTDTQYF. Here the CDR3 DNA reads TGTGCCAGCAGTGAAATAAAACGGGATACAGATACGCAGTATTTT.

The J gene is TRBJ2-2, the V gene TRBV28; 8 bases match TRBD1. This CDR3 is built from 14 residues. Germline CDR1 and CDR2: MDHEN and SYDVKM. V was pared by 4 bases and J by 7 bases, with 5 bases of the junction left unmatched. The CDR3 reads CASSSGGRGGELFF. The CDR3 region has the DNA TGTGCCAGCAGTTCAGGGGGCCGTGGCGGGGAGCTGTTTTTT.

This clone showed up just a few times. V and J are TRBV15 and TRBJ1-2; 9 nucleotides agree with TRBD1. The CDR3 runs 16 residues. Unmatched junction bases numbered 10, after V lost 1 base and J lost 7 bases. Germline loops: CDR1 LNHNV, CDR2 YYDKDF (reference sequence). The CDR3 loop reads CATSRVPDRGSRGYTF. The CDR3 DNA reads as TGTGCCACCAGCAGAGTTCCGGACAGGGGTTCTCGTGGCTACACCTTC.

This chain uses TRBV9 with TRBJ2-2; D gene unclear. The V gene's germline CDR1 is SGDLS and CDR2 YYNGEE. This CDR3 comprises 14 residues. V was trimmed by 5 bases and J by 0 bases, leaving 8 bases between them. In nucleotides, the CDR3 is TGTGCCAGCAGTAGAAACGCGAACACCGGGGAGCTGTTTTTT. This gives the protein CASSRNANTGELFF.

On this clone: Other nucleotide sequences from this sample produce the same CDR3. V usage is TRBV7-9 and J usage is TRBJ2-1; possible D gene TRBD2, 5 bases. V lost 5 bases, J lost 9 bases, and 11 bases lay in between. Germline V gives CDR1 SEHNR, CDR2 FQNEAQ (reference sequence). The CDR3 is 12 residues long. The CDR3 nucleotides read TGTGCCAGCAGCCCGGGAAGGAGTGAGCAGTTCTTC. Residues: CASSPGRSEQFF.